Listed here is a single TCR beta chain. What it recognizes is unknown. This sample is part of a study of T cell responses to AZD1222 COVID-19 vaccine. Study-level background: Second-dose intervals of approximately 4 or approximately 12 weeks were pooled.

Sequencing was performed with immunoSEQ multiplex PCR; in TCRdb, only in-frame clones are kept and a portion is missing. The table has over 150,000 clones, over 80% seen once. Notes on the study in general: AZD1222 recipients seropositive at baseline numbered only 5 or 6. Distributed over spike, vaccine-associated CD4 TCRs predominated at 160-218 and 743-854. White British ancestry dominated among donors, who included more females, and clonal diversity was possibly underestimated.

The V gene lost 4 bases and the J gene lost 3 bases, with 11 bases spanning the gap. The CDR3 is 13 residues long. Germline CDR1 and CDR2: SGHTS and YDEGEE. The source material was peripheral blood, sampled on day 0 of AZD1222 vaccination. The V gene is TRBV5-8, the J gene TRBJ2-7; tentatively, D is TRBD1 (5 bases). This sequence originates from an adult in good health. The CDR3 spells CASSTRTSYEQYV. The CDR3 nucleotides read TGTGCCAGCAGCACACGGACAAGCTACGAGCAGTACGTC.